This entry lists 31 T cell receptor beta chains sequenced from one sample in a study of T cell clonotyping in hematopoietic cell transplantation. Generated by immunoSEQ multiplex PCR, the TCRdb table keeps only in-frame clones and is missing some. This sample has 9,000 to 15,000 clones; nearly 90% occur once, and the top ten carry 3.5% to 4%. Sequenced material: peripheral blood mononuclear cells. These receptors were obtained from a human donor who either received an allogeneic hematopoietic cell transplant for a myeloid malignancy or was a related donor (not recorded which). Some clones in this sample may be carry-over from other donors' samples.

The rearrangement links TRBV6-1 to TRBJ1-5; maybe TRBD1 (6 bases). Germline CDR1 reads MNHNS; CDR2 reads SASEGT. V was cut by 8 bases and J by 6 bases, with 20 bases left in between. The CDR3 is 15 amino acids. The CDR3 loop reads CASAPPPGVGQPQHF. CDR3 nucleotide sequence: TGTGCCAGCGCACCCCCCCCAGGGGTCGGTCAGCCCCAGCATTTT.

The gene calls are TRBV5-1 and TRBJ1-2; D unclear. Germline V lookup: CDR1 SGHRS, CDR2 YFSETQ. The CDR3 runs 13 residues. V lost 4 bases to trimming and J lost 4 bases, with 11 bases between them. The CDR3 bases are TGCGCCAGCAGCACATTGGACGGCTATGGCTACACCTTC. Translated: CASSTLDGYGYTF.

V gene TRBV27 combines with J gene TRBJ1-5; D gene ambiguous. This CDR3 is built from 15 residues. The germline V gene encodes CDR1 MNHEY and CDR2 SMNVEV (reference sequence). V lost 0 bases to trimming and J lost 6 bases, with 12 bases between them. CDR3 loop: CASSLSTPRFQPQHF. The CDR3 DNA reads as TGTGCCAGCAGTTTATCGACCCCAAGGTTTCAGCCCCAGCATTTT.

The chain combines TRBV6-5 with TRBJ1-2, with 7 bases aligning to TRBD1. The CDR3 runs 16 residues. CDR1 and CDR2 (germline): MNHEY, SVGAGI. V gave up 1 base and J gave up 2 bases; unmatched junction bases: 7. The CDR3 region is CASSYFGGQINYGYTF. The CDR3 DNA sequence: TGTGCCAGCAGTTACTTCGGGGGACAGATCAACTATGGCTACACCTTC.

V gene TRBV29-1 combines with J gene TRBJ2-2, with 7 nucleotides matching TRBD1. CDR1 SQVTM and CDR2 ANQGSEA come from the germline V gene. After removal of 2 bases from V and 5 bases from J, the junction contained 8 bases not matched to a gene. This CDR3 spans 15 amino acids. The CDR3 sequence: CSVETDREGTGELFF. DNA for the CDR3: TGCAGCGTTGAAACAGACAGGGAAGGAACCGGGGAGCTGTTTTTT.

The chain recombines TRBV6-5 with TRBJ2-1, with 9 bases that match TRBD1. The CDR3 extends over 16 amino acids. Germline loops: CDR1 MNHEY, CDR2 SVGAGI. The V and J ends lost 0 bases and 3 bases, in that order; junction bases with no gene match: 3. The CDR3 spells CASSYSTGGFYNEQFF. CDR3 coding DNA: TGTGCCAGCAGTTACTCGACAGGGGGTTTCTACAATGAGCAGTTCTTC.

This clone came up a few times. The rearrangement uses TRBV5-1 and TRBJ2-7; D unclear. Germline V lookup: CDR1 SGHRS, CDR2 YFSETQ. The V and J ends lost 10 bases and 0 bases respectively, with 8 bases between them. The CDR3 covers 11 residues. The CDR3 is CASSNSYEQYF. CDR3 coding DNA: TGCGCCTCCAGTAACTCCTACGAGCAGTACTTC.

The J gene is TRBJ1-1, the V gene TRBV30, with D maybe TRBD1 (6 bases). CDR1 is GTSNPN and CDR2 is SVGIG in the germline V gene (reference sequence). The ends were cut back, 4 bases at V and 4 bases at J, with 13 bases in the middle. This CDR3 is 13 amino acids long. CDR3 nucleotide sequence: TGTGCCTGGAACTTACAGGGAGGCACTGAAGCTTTCTTT. Amino acids: CAWNLQGGTEAFF.

The chain couples TRBV6-5 to TRBJ2-7; 7 bases map to TRBD1. This CDR3 has 15 amino acids. V lost 2 bases and J lost 3; bases outside the gene matches: 7. Germline CDR1 and CDR2: MNHEY and SVGAGI. In DNA, the CDR3 is TGTGCCAGCAGTTACAAACAGGGGTTGGGCTACGAGCAGTACTTC. It is translated as CASSYKQGLGYEQYF.

There are a few counts of this clone. The rearrangement links TRBV27 to TRBJ2-7; D gene uncertain. V lost 8 bases and J 6 bases, leaving 14 bases between the germline ends. Germline V lookup: CDR1 MNHEY, CDR2 SMNVEV (reference sequence). This CDR3 comprises 12 residues. The CDR3 DNA reads as TGTGCCAGCGGCCCGTCGCCCCGCGAGCAGTACTTC. Protein sequence: CASGPSPREQYF.

The rearrangement links TRBV19 to TRBJ1-2; 9 nucleotides align to TRBD1. The V and J ends lost 8 bases and 6 bases, in that order; junction bases with no gene match: 10. The CDR3 is 14 amino acids. Germline loops: CDR1 LNHDA, CDR2 SQIVND (reference sequence). The CDR3 reads CASGYRDRVNGYTF. As DNA, the CDR3 is TGTGCCAGTGGATACCGGGACAGGGTGAATGGCTACACCTTC.

This chain connects TRBV7-2 to TRBJ1-3; TRBD1 might be the D (5 bases). The germline CDR1 and CDR2 sequences are SGHTA and FQGNSA. The ends were cut back, 0 bases at V and 4 bases at J, with 10 bases in the middle. The CDR3 runs to 15 residues. The CDR3 loop is CASSLASTGGNTIYF. In nucleotides, the CDR3 is TGTGCCAGCAGCTTAGCGAGCACAGGCGGAAACACCATATATTTT.

The V gene is TRBV5-4, the J gene TRBJ1-2; D may be TRBD1 (6 bases). Germline lookup yields CDR1 SGHNT and CDR2 YYREEE (reference sequence). The CDR3 loop spans 14 amino acids. V shed 7 bases and J shed 5 bases, with 18 bases lying between them. The CDR3 loop is CASLIGGTPYGYTF. The CDR3, as DNA: TGTGCCAGCCTCATAGGGGGAACTCCTTATGGCTACACCTTC.

This clone was recorded once. In DNA form, the CDR3 reads TGCAGCGTTGAAAGGCAGGTGGGCTATGGCTACACCTTC. This encodes CSVERQVGYGYTF. This chain joins TRBV29-1 and TRBJ1-2; D is ambiguous. V lost 2 bases and J 4 bases, leaving 11 bases between the germline ends. The CDR3 extends over 13 amino acids. From germline, CDR1 is SQVTM and CDR2 ANQGSEA.

This CDR3 is CASSVGPRPANYGYTF. The DNA of the CDR3 is TGTGCCAGCAGCGTAGGTCCGAGACCAGCTAACTATGGCTACACCTTC. The chain joins TRBV9 to TRBJ1-2; no definite D call. CDR3 length: 16 residues. The germline CDR1 and CDR2 sequences are SGDLS and YYNGEE. Trimming stripped 0 bases from V and 0 bases from J, with 12 bases between.

This CDR3 is CASSANRLNQPQHF. The CDR3 nucleotides are TGTGCCAGCAGCGCAAACAGGTTGAATCAGCCCCAGCATTTT. The chain uses TRBV7-2 and TRBJ1-5; a possible D gene is TRBD1 (5 bases). CDR3 length: 14 amino acids. Germline V gene data show CDR1 as SGHTA and CDR2 as FQGNSA. Trimming left V 5 bases short and J 4 bases short, with 12 bases between.

The chain carries TRBV11-2 and TRBJ1-1; D is ambiguous. The CDR3 runs 13 residues. The V and J ends lost 6 bases and 0 bases respectively, with 8 bases between them. Germline loops: CDR1 SGHAT, CDR2 FQNNGV. In DNA, the CDR3 is TGTGCCAGCAGTCTTGAGATGAACACTGAAGCTTTCTTT. This translates into CASSLEMNTEAFF.

The V and J genes are TRBV6-6 and TRBJ2-2, with 8 bases fitting TRBD2. CDR3 length: 15 amino acids. With V trimmed by 7 bases and J by 6 bases, 10 bases remained unmatched. Germline V gene data show CDR1 as MNHNY and CDR2 as SVGAGI (reference sequence). This CDR3 reads CASIVSGGPSGELFF. CDR3 in DNA: TGTGCCAGCATCGTGTCGGGGGGGCCTTCCGGGGAGCTGTTTTTT.

Worth noting for this clone: Relative to the germline gene, one junction end is altered; a read error may explain this. The CDR3, as DNA: TGTGCCAGCAGCTTAGTTCGGCCCCTTTCTGACTTC. Protein: CASSLVRPLSDF. The V gene is TRBV7-2, the J gene TRBJ2-7; D is undetermined. This CDR3 has 12 residues. Germline-derived CDR1 and CDR2 are SGHTA and FQGNSA.

The chain recombines TRBV20-1 with TRBJ2-7; 10 bases align to TRBD1. The V segment lost 6 bases and the J segment 6 bases; nucleotides outside the gene matches: 2. Looked up from germline, CDR1 is DFQATT and CDR2 is SNEGSKA (reference sequence). The CDR3 sequence is 11 residues long. The CDR3 sequence: CSAGQGREQYF. The CDR3 nucleotides are TGCAGTGCGGGACAGGGGCGCGAGCAGTACTTC.

V usage is TRBV27 and J usage is TRBJ1-2, with 8 bases fitting TRBD1. The ends lost 4 bases at V and 8 bases at J; junction bases unmatched: 15. The length of the CDR3 is 16 residues. The germline CDR1 and CDR2 sequences are MNHEY and SMNVEV (reference sequence). The CDR3 DNA follows: TGTGCCAGCAGTTCCCACGCCGCAGGGGGCATGGGAGGCTACACCTTC. Translating gives CASSSHAAGGMGGYTF.

This rearrangement joins TRBV13 to TRBJ2-7; 7 bases are shared with TRBD1. Germline CDR1 and CDR2: PRHDT and FYEKMQ (reference sequence). This CDR3 has 14 residues. V gave up 0 bases and J gave up 5 bases; unmatched junction bases: 4. The CDR3 DNA reads as TGTGCCAGCAGCTTAGGGACAGGGCGGGACGAGCAGTACTTC. This encodes CASSLGTGRDEQYF.

This rearrangement joins TRBV7-6 to TRBJ2-3; 13 bases match TRBD2. The CDR3 contains 16 residues. Germline CDR1 reads SGHVS; CDR2 reads FNYEAQ. The V gene end was trimmed by 5 bases and the J gene end by 4 bases; junction bases not matched to a gene: 6. CDR3 amino acids: CASSPGLAGAPDTQYF. The DNA for the CDR3 is TGTGCCAGCAGCCCCGGACTAGCGGGGGCCCCAGATACGCAGTATTTT.

The chain couples TRBV9 to TRBJ1-2, with a weak D call TRBD1 (5 bases). The germline V and J ends were trimmed by 4 bases and 3 bases, with 22 bases remaining between them. Germline V lookup: CDR1 SGDLS, CDR2 YYNGEE. The length of the CDR3 is 17 residues. The CDR3 protein is CASSPQHTRGLYYGYTF. The CDR3 DNA is TGTGCCAGCAGCCCCCAACATACGAGGGGACTCTACTATGGCTACACCTTC.

This sequence joins TRBV7-6 and TRBJ2-7; D may be TRBD1 (7 bases). The germline gives CDR1 SGHVS, CDR2 FNYEAQ. The V end was cut by 1 base, the J end by 5 bases, with 15 bases between. The CDR3 is 15 amino acids. CDR3 protein: CASSLGGGGGDEQYF. CDR3 DNA: TGTGCCAGCAGCTTAGGAGGAGGGGGCGGGGACGAGCAGTACTTC.

This chain connects TRBV5-6 to TRBJ1-1; 7 bases are shared with TRBD1. The CDR3 sequence is 16 residues long. The trim removed 3 bases at V and 1 base at J, leaving 9 bases unmatched. CDR1 is SGHDT, CDR2 YYEEEE, per germline. The CDR3 protein is CASSSSEGAWNTEAFF. In nucleotides, the CDR3 is TGTGCCAGCAGCTCTTCGGAGGGGGCATGGAACACTGAAGCTTTCTTT.

This clone was seen only once. The junction differs from germline at one of its ends, possibly a read error. V usage is TRBV7-7 and J usage is TRBJ2-5; 7 bases fit TRBD1. Germline lookup yields CDR1 SSHAT and CDR2 FNYEAQ (reference sequence). This CDR3 contains 18 residues. The CDR3 is CASSLSRSNRGDQETQYF. The DNA of the CDR3 is TGTGCTAGCAGCTTGTCCAGGTCTAACAGGGGAGACCAAGAGACCCAGTACTTC.

The V call is TRBV6-6, the J call TRBJ1-1; 7 positions agree with TRBD1. Losses at the gene ends were 2 bases for V and 8 bases for J; bases not matched to a gene: 11. Germline assignment: CDR1 MNHNY and CDR2 SVGAGI (reference sequence). The CDR3 is 15 residues long. CDR3 DNA sequence: TGTGCCAGCAGTTACCTGACAGGGATTTGGTTAGAAGCTTTCTTT. Translation gives CASSYLTGIWLEAFF.

The rearrangement uses TRBV11-1 and TRBJ2-3; weak D call: TRBD1 (5 bases). CDR1 and CDR2 (germline): SGHAT, FQDESV (reference sequence). The CDR3 has 16 residues. V was clipped by 5 bases and J by 9 bases, with 24 bases between them. The chain's CDR3 is CASSPEVGPYLLTQYF. For the CDR3, the DNA is TGTGCCAGCAGCCCCGAAGTGGGGCCCTACTTGTTGACGCAGTATTTT.

This rearrangement joins TRBV11-2 to TRBJ1-2; D gene ambiguous. The CDR3 loop spans 16 amino acids. Trimming left V 4 bases short and J 1 base short, with 16 bases between. The germline CDR1 and CDR2 sequences are SGHAT and FQNNGV. For the CDR3, the DNA is TGTGCCAGCAGCTCGTCAAGTGACTCCCGTAACTATGGCTACACCTTC. As protein: CASSSSSDSRNYGYTF.

This clone showed up just once. CDR3 in amino acids: CAISEPPGTSEGSADTQYF. DNA for the CDR3: TGTGCCATCAGTGAGCCCCCTGGGACTAGCGAGGGGTCCGCAGATACGCAGTATTTT. J is TRBJ2-3 and V is TRBV10-3; 10 bases map to TRBD2. CDR3 length: 19 amino acids. Germline assignment: CDR1 ENHRY and CDR2 SYGVKD. V lost 2 bases to trimming and J lost 4 bases; unmatched junction nucleotides: 15.